This T cell receptor (beta chain) was obtained from a study of blood T cell repertoires in COVID-19. Study-wide background: Samples taken during acute and convalescent COVID-19 were collected in the United States, Italy and Spain.

The CDR3 covers 15 residues. The germline CDR1 and CDR2 sequences are SGHNT and YYREEE (reference sequence). V lost 4 bases to trimming and J lost 5 bases, with 16 bases between them. Data came from immunoSEQ multiplex PCR; TCRdb stores just in-frame clones and leaves some out. The table lists 15,000 to 20,000 clones, 84% of them singletons. The rearrangement joins TRBV5-4 to TRBJ2-1, with a possible D match to TRBD1 (6 bases). This receptor was identified in a human donor in a cohort sampled during active COVID-19. Input material: peripheral blood. The CDR3 sequence: CASSLGSRGNNEQFF. CDR3 nucleotides: TGTGCCAGCAGCCTGGGGTCGAGGGGGAACAATGAGCAGTTCTTC.